This T cell receptor beta chain was retrieved from a study of beta chain features in type 1 diabetes. Study-level points and caveats: In every one of the four CD4+ subsets, TCRB CDR3s were moderately but significantly shorter in Type 1 diabetes patients.

cDNA synthesis used the whole RNA isolate, giving expressed TCRB sequences. TCRdb keeps only in-frame clones here, not all; method: immunoSEQ multiplex PCR. The repertoire includes a few hundred thousand clones, over 13% of them detected once, and roughly 0.017% sits in the top ten. Points on this clone: Its specificity is not known. Other DNA sequences within the sample encode an identical CDR3.

This CDR3 has 13 residues. Germline V gives CDR1 SQVTM, CDR2 ANQGSEA. The ends were cut back, 4 bases at V and 0 bases at J, with 9 bases in the middle. Source material: naive CD4+ T cells from blood. The gene calls are TRBV29-1 and TRBJ1-1; D perhaps matches TRBD1 (5 bases). The origin of this receptor is a woman under 30 in good health. DNA of the CDR3: TGCAGCGTTGGCAGGGTTATGAACACTGAAGCTTTCTTT. This translates into CSVGRVMNTEAFF.